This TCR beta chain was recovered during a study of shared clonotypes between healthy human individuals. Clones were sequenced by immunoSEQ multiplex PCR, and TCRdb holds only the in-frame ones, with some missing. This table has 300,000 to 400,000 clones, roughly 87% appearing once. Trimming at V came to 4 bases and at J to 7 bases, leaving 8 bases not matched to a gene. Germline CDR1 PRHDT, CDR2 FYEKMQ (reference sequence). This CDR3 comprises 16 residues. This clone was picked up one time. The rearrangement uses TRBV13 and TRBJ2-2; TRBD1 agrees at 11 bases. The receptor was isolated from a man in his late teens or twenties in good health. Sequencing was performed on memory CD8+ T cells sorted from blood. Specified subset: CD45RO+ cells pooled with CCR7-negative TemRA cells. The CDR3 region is CASSYSWTGGSGELFF. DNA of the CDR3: TGTGCCAGCAGCTATTCATGGACAGGGGGCAGCGGGGAGCTGTTTTTT.